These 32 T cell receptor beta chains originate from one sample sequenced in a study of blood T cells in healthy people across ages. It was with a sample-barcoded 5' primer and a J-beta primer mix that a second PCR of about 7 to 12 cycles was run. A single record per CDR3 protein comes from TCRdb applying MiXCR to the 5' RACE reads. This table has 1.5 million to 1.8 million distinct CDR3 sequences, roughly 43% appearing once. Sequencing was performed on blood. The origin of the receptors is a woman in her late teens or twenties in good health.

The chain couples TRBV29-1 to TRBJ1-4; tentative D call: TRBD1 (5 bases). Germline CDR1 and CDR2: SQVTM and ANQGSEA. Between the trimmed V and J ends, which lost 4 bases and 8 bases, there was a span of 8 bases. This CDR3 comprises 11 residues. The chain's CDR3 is CSVGGTEKLFF. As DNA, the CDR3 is TGCAGCGTTGGAGGGACCGAAAAACTGTTTTTT.

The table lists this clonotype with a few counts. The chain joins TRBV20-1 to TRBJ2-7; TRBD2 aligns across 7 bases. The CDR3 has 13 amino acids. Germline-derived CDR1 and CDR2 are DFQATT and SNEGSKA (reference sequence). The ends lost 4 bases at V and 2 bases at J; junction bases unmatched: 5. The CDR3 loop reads CSAISGCPYEQYF. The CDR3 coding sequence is TGCAGTGCTATTAGCGGGTGTCCCTACGAGCAGTACTTC.

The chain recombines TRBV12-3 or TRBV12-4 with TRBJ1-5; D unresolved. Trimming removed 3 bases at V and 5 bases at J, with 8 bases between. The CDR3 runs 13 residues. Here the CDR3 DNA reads TGTGCCAGCAGTTTCAGCAGCTATCAGCCCCAGCATTTT. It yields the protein CASSFSSYQPQHF.

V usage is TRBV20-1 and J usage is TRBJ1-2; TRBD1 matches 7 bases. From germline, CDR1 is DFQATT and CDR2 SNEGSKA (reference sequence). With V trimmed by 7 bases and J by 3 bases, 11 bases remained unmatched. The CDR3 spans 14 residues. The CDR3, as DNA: TGCAGTGGACCCTTCGACAGGGCCCACTATGGCTACACCTTC. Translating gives CSGPFDRAHYGYTF.

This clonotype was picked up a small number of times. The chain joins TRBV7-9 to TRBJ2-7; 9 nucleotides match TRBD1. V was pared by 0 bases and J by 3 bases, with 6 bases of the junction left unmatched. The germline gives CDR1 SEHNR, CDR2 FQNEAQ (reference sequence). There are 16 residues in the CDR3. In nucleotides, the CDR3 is TGTGCCAGCAGCTTAGCCTCCGGGACAGGGCTCTACGAGCAGTACTTC. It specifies CASSLASGTGLYEQYF.

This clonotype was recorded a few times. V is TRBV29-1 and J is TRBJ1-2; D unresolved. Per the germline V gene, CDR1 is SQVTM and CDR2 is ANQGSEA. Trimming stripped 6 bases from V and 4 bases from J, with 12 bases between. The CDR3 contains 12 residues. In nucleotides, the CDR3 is TGCAGCGTAATGACGGATTCCTATGGCTACACCTTC. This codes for CSVMTDSYGYTF.

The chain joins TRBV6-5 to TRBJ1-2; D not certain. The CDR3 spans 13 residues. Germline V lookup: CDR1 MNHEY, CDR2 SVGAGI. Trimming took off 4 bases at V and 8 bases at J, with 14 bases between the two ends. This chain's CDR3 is CASSFRQREGYTF. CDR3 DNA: TGTGCCAGCAGTTTCCGACAACGAGAGGGCTACACCTTC.

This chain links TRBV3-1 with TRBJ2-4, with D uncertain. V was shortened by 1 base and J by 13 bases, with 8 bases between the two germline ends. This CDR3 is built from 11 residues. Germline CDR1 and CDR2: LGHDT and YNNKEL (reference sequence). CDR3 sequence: CASSQGEPQYF. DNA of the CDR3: TGTGCCAGCAGCCAAGGTGAGCCCCAGTACTTC.

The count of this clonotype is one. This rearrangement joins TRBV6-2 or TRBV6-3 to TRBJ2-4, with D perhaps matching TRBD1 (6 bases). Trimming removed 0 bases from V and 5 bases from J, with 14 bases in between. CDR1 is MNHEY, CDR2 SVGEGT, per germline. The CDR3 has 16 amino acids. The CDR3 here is CASSYSITGLENIQYF. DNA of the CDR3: TGTGCCAGCAGTTACTCGATAACAGGGTTGGAAAACATTCAGTACTTC.

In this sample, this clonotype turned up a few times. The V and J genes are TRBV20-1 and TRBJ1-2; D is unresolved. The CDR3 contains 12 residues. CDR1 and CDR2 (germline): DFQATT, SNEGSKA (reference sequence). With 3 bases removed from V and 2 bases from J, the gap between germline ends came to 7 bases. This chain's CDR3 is CSASVLNYGYTF. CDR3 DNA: TGCAGTGCTAGTGTTTTAAACTATGGCTACACCTTC.

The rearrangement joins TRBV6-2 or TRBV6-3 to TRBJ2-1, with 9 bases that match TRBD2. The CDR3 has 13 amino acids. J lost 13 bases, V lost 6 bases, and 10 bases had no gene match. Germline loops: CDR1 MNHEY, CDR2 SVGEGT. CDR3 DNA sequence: TGTGCCAGCAGAACTAGCGGGCAAGAGACCCAGTTCTTC. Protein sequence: CASRTSGQETQFF.

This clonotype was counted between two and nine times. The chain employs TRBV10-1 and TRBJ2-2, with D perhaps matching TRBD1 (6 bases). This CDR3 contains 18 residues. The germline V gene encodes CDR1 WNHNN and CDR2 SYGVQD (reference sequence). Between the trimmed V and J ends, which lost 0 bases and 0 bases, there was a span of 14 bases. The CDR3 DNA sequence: TGCGCCAGCAGTGAGTCGGGACACCTATACGCGAACACCGGGGAGCTGTTTTTT. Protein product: CASSESGHLYANTGELFF.

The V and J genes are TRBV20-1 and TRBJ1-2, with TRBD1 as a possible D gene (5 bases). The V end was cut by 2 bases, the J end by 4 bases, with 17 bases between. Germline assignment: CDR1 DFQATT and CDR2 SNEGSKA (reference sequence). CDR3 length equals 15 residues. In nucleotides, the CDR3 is TGCAGTGCTAGATTGCCGGGAACGGGACGCTATGGCTACACCTTC. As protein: CSARLPGTGRYGYTF.

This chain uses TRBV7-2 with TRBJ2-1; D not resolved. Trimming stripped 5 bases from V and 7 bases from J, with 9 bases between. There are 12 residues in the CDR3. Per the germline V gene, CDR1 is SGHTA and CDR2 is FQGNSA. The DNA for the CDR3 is TGTGCCAGCAGCAGATACTTAAATGAGCAGTTCTTC. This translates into CASSRYLNEQFF. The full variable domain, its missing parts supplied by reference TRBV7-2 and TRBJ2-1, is GAGVSQSPSNKVTEKGKDVELRCDPISGHTALYWYRQSLGQGLEFLIYFQGNSAPDKSGLPSDRFSAERTGGSVSTLTIQRTQQEDSAVYLCASSRYLNEQFFGPGTRLTVL.

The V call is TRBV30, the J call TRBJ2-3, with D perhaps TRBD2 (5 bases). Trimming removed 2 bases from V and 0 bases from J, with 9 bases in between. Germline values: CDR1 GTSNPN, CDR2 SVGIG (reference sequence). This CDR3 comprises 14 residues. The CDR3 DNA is TGTGCCTGGAGTCGGAGGAGAAGCACAGATACGCAGTATTTT. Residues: CAWSRRRSTDTQYF.

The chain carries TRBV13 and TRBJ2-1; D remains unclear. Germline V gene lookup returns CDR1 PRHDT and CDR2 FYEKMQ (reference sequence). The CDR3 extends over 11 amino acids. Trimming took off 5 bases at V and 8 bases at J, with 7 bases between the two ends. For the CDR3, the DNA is TGTGCCAGCAGCCCAGAGTATGAGCAGTTCTTC. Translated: CASSPEYEQFF.

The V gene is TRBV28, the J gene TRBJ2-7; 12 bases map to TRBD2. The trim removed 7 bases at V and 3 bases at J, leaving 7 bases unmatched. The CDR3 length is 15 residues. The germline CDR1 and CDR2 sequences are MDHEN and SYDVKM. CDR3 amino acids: CASNVLAGGVYEQYF. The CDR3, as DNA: TGTGCCAGCAACGTACTAGCGGGAGGTGTCTACGAGCAGTACTTC. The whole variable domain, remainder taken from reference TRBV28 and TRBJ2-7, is DVKVTQSSRYLVKRTGEKVFLECVQDMDHENMFWYRQDPGLGLRLIYFSYDVKMKEKGDIPEGYSVSREKKERFSLILESASTNQTSMYLCASNVLAGGVYEQYFGPGTRLTVT.

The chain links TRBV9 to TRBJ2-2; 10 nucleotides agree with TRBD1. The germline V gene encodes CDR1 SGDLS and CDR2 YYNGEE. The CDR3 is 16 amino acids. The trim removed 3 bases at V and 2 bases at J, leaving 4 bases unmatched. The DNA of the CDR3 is TGTGCCAGCAGCGCTAGACAGGGGGCCAACACCGGGGAGCTGTTTTTT. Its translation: CASSARQGANTGELFF.

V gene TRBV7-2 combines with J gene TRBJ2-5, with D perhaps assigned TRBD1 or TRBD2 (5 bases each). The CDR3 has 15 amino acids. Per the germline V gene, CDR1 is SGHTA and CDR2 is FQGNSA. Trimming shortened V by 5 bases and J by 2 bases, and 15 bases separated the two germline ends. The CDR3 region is CASSNQGWRQETQYF. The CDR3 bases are TGTGCCAGCAGCAATCAGGGTTGGAGGCAAGAGACCCAGTACTTC.

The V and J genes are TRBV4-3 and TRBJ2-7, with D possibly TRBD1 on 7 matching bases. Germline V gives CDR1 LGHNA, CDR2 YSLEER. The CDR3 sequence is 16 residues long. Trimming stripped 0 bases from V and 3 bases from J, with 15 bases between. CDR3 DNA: TGCGCCAGCAGCCAAGATTACCAGGGGGGTCTCTACGAGCAGTACTTC. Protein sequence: CASSQDYQGGLYEQYF.

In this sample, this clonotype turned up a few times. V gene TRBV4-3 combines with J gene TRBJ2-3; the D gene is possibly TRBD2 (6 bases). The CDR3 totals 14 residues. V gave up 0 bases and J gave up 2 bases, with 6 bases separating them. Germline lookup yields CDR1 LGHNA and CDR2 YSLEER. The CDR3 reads CASSQELATDTQYF. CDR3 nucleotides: TGCGCCAGCAGCCAAGAACTAGCCACAGATACGCAGTATTTT.

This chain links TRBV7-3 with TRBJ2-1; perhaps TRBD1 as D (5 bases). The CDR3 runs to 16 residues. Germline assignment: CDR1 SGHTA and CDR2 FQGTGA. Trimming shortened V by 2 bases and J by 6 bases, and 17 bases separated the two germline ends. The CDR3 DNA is TGTGCCAGCAGCTTAGTTAATACAGGCACCTCCAATGAGCAGTTCTTC. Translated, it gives CASSLVNTGTSNEQFF.

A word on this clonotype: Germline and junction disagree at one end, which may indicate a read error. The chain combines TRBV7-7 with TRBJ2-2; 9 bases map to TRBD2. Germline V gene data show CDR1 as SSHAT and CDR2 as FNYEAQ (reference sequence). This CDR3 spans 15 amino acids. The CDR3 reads CASSFGSGRGGELFF. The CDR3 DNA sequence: TGTGCTAGCAGCTTCGGTAGCGGGAGAGGCGGGGAGCTGTTTTTT.

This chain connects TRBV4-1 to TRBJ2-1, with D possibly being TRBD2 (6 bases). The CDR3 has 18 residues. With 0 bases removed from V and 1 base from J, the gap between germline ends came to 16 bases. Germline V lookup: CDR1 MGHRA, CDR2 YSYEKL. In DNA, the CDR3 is TGCGCCAGCAGCCAAGATCGACTAAGCGGGCCTTCCTACAATGAGCAGTTCTTC. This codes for CASSQDRLSGPSYNEQFF.

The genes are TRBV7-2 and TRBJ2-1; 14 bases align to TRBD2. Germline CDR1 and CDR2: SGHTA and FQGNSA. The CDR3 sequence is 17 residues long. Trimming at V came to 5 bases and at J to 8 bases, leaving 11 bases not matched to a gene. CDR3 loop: CASSAPGTSGRRDEQFF. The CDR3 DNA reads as TGTGCCAGCAGCGCCCCGGGGACTAGCGGGAGAAGGGATGAGCAGTTCTTC.

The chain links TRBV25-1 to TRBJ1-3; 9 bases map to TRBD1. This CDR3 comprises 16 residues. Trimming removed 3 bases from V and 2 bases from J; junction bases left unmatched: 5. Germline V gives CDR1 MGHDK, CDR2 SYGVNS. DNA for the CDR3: TGTGCCAGCAGTGATTACACAGGGGGCACTGGAAACACCATATATTTT. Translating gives CASSDYTGGTGNTIYF. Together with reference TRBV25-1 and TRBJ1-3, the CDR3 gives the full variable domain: EADIYQTPRYLVIGTGKKITLECSQTMGHDKMYWYQQDPGMELHLIHYSYGVNSTEKGDLSSESTVSRIRTEHFPLTLESARPSHTSQYLCASSDYTGGTGNTIYFGEGSWLTVV.

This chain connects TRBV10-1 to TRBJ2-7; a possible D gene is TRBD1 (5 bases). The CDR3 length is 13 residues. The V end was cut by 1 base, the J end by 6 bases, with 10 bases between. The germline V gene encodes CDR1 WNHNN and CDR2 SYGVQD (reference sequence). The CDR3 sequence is CASSEWTSGEQYF. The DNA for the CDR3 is TGCGCCAGCAGTGAGTGGACATCTGGCGAGCAGTACTTC.

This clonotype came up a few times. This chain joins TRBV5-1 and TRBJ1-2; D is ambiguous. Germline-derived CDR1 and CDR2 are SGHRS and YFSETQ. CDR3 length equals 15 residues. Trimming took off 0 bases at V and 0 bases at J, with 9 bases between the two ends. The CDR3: CASSLDSRANYGYTF. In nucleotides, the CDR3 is TGCGCCAGCAGCTTGGACAGCCGCGCTAACTATGGCTACACCTTC.

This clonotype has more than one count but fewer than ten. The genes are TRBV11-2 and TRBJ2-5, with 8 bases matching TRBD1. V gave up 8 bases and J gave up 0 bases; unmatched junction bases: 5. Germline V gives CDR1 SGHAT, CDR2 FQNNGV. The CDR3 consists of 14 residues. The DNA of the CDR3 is TGTGCCAGCGGCTGGACAGGGTACCAAGAGACCCAGTACTTC. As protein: CASGWTGYQETQYF.

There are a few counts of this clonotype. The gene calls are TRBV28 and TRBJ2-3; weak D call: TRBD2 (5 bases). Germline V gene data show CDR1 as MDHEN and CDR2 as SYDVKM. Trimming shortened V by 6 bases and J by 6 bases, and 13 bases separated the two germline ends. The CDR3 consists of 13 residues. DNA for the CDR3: TGTGCCAGCAGGGACTCCACTCGGGATACGCAGTATTTT. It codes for CASRDSTRDTQYF.

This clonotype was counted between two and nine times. Here the CDR3 reads CASSFLGGRVNNEQFF. The CDR3 DNA is TGTGCCAGCAGTTTTTTGGGCGGGAGGGTCAACAATGAGCAGTTCTTC. This chain joins TRBV12-3 or TRBV12-4 and TRBJ2-1, with 9 bases aligning to TRBD2. CDR3 length equals 16 residues. Trimming removed 3 bases from V and 5 bases from J; junction bases left unmatched: 8.

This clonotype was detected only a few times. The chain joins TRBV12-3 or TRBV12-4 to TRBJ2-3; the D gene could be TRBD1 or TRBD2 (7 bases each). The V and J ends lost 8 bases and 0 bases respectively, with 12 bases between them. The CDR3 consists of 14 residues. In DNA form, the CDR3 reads TGTGCCAGCCAGGGGGGGGGAAGCACAGATACGCAGTATTTT. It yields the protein CASQGGGSTDTQYF.